This T cell receptor beta chain was found in a study of blood T cell repertoires in COVID-19. The overall study: From the United States, Italy and Spain came samples of acute and convalescent COVID-19. Sample material is recorded as cDNA or gDNA derived from T cells, B-cell-depleted T cells, or PBMCs.

The CDR3 consists of 16 residues. CDR1 and CDR2 from the germline V gene are SGHTS and YDEGEE. With V trimmed by 2 bases and J by 4 bases, 11 bases remained unmatched. Assay used: immunoSEQ multiplex PCR; TCRdb lists only in-frame clones, some missing. The profile shows approximately 46,000 clones, around 90% of them singletons. What was sequenced was peripheral blood. This chain connects TRBV5-8 to TRBJ2-7; 8 bases line up with TRBD1. The sequence was obtained from a man in his forties or fifties with active COVID-19. The chain's CDR3 is CASSFLGQGGEYEQYF. The CDR3, as DNA: TGTGCCAGCAGCTTTTTAGGACAGGGCGGCGAGTACGAGCAGTACTTC. Together with reference TRBV5-8 and TRBJ2-7, the CDR3 gives the full variable domain: EAGVTQSPTHLIKTRGQQATLRCSPISGHTSVYWYQQALGLGLQFLLWYDEGEERNRGNFPPRFSGRQFPNYSSELNVNALELEDSALYLCASSFLGQGGEYEQYFGPGTRLTVT.